This T cell receptor beta chain appears in the sequencing data of a study of regulatory T cells in long-lasting Graves disease. Time point meaning: newly diagnosed GD, antithyroid drugs for less than 3 months. RNA from PBMCs was the source of the TCR library. Tubes containing EDTA received nine milliliters of drawn peripheral blood. Study-wide findings and caveats: Persistent disease favored TRBV28, TRBJ1-2 and TRBJ2-5.

The CDR3 covers 19 residues. The germline gives CDR1 SGHAT, CDR2 FQNNGV. V was shortened by 2 bases and J by 6 bases, with 26 bases between the two germline ends. This clonotype was seen repeatedly, ten times or more. The antigen is not known. For TCR beta, libraries came from iRepertoire HTBI primers and Arm-PCR of CDR3 regions. Using its own MiXCR run on the multiplex PCR reads, TCRdb lists one record per CDR3 protein. The repertoire has about 400,000 distinct CDR3 sequences, 15% to 18% of them found once; the top ten carry 22%. The chain links TRBV11-2 to TRBJ2-1, with D possibly TRBD2 on 5 matching bases. This clonotype was sampled from a female donor with Graves disease. The source material was peripheral blood mononuclear cells (PBMCs), sampled at new diagnosis, from a patient treated with antithyroid drugs. The CDR3 coding sequence is TGTGCCAGCAGCTTACGGGCTAGTTTGGGAGACTGGATGCTCAATGAGCAGTTCTTC. Protein product: CASSLRASLGDWMLNEQFF.